By share, the clone carrying this T cell receptor beta chain ranks as medium-sized. Its cognate antigen is unknown. Findings and caveats of the study: Larger-cohort validation covered only one TCR beta V-J rearrangement. Tumor Treg TCRs overlapped most with tumor naive CD4+ cells. Tumor memory CD4+ T cell TCR gene usage clustered with blood and lymph node memory CD4+ cells and lymph node naive CD4+ cells.

Full-length variable regions came from constant-region reverse primers plus semi-nested Nested Universal Primer A PCR. TCRdb re-called the 5' RACE reads through MiXCR, storing one row per CDR3 protein. This sample has some 13,000 distinct CDR3 sequences, with about 22% found just once. This CDR3 region has 14 residues. After removal of 6 bases from V and 4 bases from J, the junction contained 7 bases not matched to a gene. The chain employs TRBV12-3 or TRBV12-4 and TRBJ2-3; the match to TRBD1 covers 7 bases. The clonotype was recovered from a female donor with breast cancer. Sequencing was carried out using naive CD4+ T cells sorted from blood. Described subset: naive CD4+ T cells, CD4+CD45RA+CD25-. This CDR3 reads CASSSHTGADTQYF. CDR3 sequence (DNA): TGTGCCAGCAGCTCCCACACAGGGGCAGATACGCAGTATTTT.